What follows are 9 T cell receptor beta chains derived from one specimen sequenced in a study of T-cell memory formation after mild COVID-19. TCRdb re-derived calls from the 5' RACE reads in MiXCR, one entry per CDR3 protein. Of some 270,000 distinct CDR3 sequences listed, 15% are singletons. Sequenced material: PBMCs or a T cell subset sorted from them (not recorded which). The receptor source for this set is an adult woman who had mild COVID-19 (a few samples of this study predate the infection). Cell type and time point are not known.

The chain combines TRBV21-1 with TRBJ2-6; the table gives TRBD1 as D, unverified against the DNA. TRBV21-1 is a recognized pseudogene. The CDR3 totals 18 residues. The CDR3 spells CASSRGFLRERGSNVLTF. The CDR3 nucleotides read TGTGCCAGCAGCAGGGGATTCCTCAGGGAAAGGGGGTCCAACGTCCTGACTTTC.

A few counts support this clonotype. This chain links TRBV10-3 with TRBJ2-5; a possible D gene is TRBD2 (5 bases). The CDR3 consists of 13 residues. CDR1 and CDR2 from the germline V gene are ENHRY and SYGVKD. V lost 2 bases and J lost 2, with 6 bases in between. CDR3 residues: CAISEREQETQYF. DNA of the CDR3: TGTGCCATCAGTGAGCGGGAACAAGAGACCCAGTACTTC.

The chain has TRBV12-3 or TRBV12-4 and TRBJ2-3; 10 bases align to TRBD2. The CDR3 totals 14 residues. Unmatched junction bases numbered 5, after V lost 10 bases and J lost 1 base. The chain's CDR3 is CATGLADRTDTQYF. CDR3 in DNA: TGTGCCACCGGACTAGCGGACCGCACAGATACGCAGTATTTT.

The J gene is TRBJ2-2, the V gene TRBV24-1, with D unresolved. The germline V gene encodes CDR1 KGHDR and CDR2 SFDVKD. The CDR3 contains 15 residues. V lost 0 bases, J lost 1 base, and 5 bases lay in between. CDR3 sequence: CATSDLAENTGELFF. The DNA of the CDR3 is TGTGCCACCAGTGATTTGGCAGAGAACACCGGGGAGCTGTTTTTT.

This clonotype showed up many times. The chain combines TRBV12-3 or TRBV12-4 with TRBJ2-2, with 10 bases fitting TRBD2. The CDR3 is 15 residues long. Trimming took 3 bases from V and 4 from J; bases not matched to a gene: 2. CDR3 in DNA: TGTGCCAGCAGTTTCAGCGGGAGGGCCACCGGGGAGCTGTTTTTT. Translation: CASSFSGRATGELFF.

This clonotype was seen only a few times. The chain employs TRBV7-2 and TRBJ1-1; D is perhaps TRBD1 (5 bases). The V gene's germline CDR1 is SGHTA and CDR2 FQGNSA. The CDR3 has 19 amino acids. The V end was cut by 5 bases, the J end by 1 base, with 26 bases between. CDR3 sequence (DNA): TGTGCCAGCAGCCGTAAAGACAGTCCTGGATGGGAGAAGAACACTGAAGCTTTCTTT. It encodes CASSRKDSPGWEKNTEAFF.

This sequence joins TRBV6-2 or TRBV6-3 and TRBJ2-3, with D tentatively TRBD2 (5 bases). The germline CDR1 and CDR2 sequences are MNHEY and SVGEGT. The length of the CDR3 is 12 residues. V was pared by 6 bases and J by 4 bases, with 8 bases between. CDR3 coding DNA: TGTGCCAGCAGGGACTTTTCAGATACGCAGTATTTT. Amino acids: CASRDFSDTQYF.

There are a few counts of this clonotype. The chain is built from TRBV20-1 and TRBJ2-3; tentative D call: TRBD2 (5 bases). Germline lookup yields CDR1 DFQATT and CDR2 SNEGSKA (reference sequence). This CDR3 is 16 amino acids long. V was clipped by 0 bases and J by 1 base, with 14 bases between them. The CDR3 is CSARDRGRVGTDTQYF. The CDR3 DNA reads TGCAGTGCTAGAGATCGGGGTCGCGTAGGCACAGATACGCAGTATTTT.

V and J are TRBV12-3 or TRBV12-4 and TRBJ1-2; D not resolved. The V gene lost 6 bases and the J gene lost 4 bases, with 9 bases spanning the gap. CDR3 size: 12 residues. CDR3 loop: CASSPGAYGYTF. The CDR3 DNA sequence: TGTGCCAGCAGCCCGGGAGCCTATGGCTACACCTTC.